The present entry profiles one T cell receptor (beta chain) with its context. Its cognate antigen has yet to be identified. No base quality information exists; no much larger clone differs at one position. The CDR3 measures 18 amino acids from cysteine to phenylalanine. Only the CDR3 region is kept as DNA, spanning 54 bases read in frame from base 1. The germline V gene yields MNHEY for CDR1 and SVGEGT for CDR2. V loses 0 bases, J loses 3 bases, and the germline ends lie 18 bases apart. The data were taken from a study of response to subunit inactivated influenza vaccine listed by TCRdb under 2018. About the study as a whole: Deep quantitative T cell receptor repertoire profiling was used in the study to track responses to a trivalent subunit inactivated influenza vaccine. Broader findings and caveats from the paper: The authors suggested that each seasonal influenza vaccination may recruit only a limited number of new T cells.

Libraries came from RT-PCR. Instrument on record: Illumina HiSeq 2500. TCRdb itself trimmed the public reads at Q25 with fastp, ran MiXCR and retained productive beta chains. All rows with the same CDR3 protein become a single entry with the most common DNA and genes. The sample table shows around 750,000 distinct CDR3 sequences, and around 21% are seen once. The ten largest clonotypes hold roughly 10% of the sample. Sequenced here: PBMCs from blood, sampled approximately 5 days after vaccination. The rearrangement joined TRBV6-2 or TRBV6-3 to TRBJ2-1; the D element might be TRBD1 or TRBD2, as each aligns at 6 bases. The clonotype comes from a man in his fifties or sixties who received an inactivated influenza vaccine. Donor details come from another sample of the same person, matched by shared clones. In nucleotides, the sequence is TGTGCCAGCAGTTACTCGGTTTTTTCGGGGGCCAGCTACAATGAGCAGTTCTTC. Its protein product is CASSYSVFSGASYNEQFF.